Below are 17 T cell receptor beta chains sequenced from a single sample in a study of shared clonotypes between healthy human individuals. Repertoires were generated with immunoSEQ multiplex PCR, while TCRdb's copy carries only in-frame clones and drops some. The sample contains approximately 1.5 million clones, roughly 98.5% of which appear only once. The sequencing input was naive CD4+ T cells sorted from blood. The subset was: CD45RA+ positively selected. These TCRs come from a man aged 30-40 years in good health.

This sequence joins TRBV6-4 and TRBJ2-1, with 9 bases lining up with TRBD2. The CDR3 runs to 15 residues. J was trimmed by 2 bases and V by 3 bases; bases with no gene match: 2. Germline CDR1 MRHNA, CDR2 SNTAGT. CDR3 in DNA: TGTGCCAGCAGTGAGTCTAGCGGGGCCTACAATGAGCAGTTCTTC. Protein: CASSESSGAYNEQFF.

The chain joins TRBV28 to TRBJ2-4, with 8 positions matching TRBD1. The ends lost 5 bases at V and 1 base at J; junction bases unmatched: 4. Germline V lookup: CDR1 MDHEN, CDR2 SYDVKM. The CDR3 has 15 amino acids. The CDR3 spells CASSRSGGAKNIQYF. CDR3 coding DNA: TGTGCCAGCAGTCGATCAGGGGGCGCCAAAAACATTCAGTACTTC.

The chain combines TRBV29-1 with TRBJ2-7; D is uncertain. The germline CDR1 and CDR2 sequences are SQVTM and ANQGSEA. Trimming pared 4 bases from V and 0 bases from J, leaving 7 bases between. This CDR3 contains 12 residues. CDR3 DNA: TGCAGCGTTGTTAAGGACTCCTACGAGCAGTACTTC. Translated: CSVVKDSYEQYF.

This clone was counted once. This chain's CDR3 is CASSLGLYSYEQYF. CDR3 in DNA: TGTGCCAGCAGCTTAGGCCTTTACAGTTACGAGCAGTACTTC. The chain links TRBV7-6 to TRBJ2-7; no reliable D call. This CDR3 region has 14 residues. Germline V gene data show CDR1 as SGHVS and CDR2 as FNYEAQ. Trimming removed 1 base from V and 4 bases from J, with 11 bases in between.

This chain uses TRBV4-3 with TRBJ2-1, with D perhaps matching TRBD2 (6 bases). Trimming stripped 0 bases from V and 0 bases from J, with 9 bases between. The CDR3 totals 16 residues. In germline, CDR1 is LGHNA, CDR2 YSLEER. The CDR3: CASSQDPAGSYNEQFF. The CDR3, as DNA: TGCGCCAGCAGCCAAGATCCAGCGGGCTCCTACAATGAGCAGTTCTTC.

The chain recombines TRBV5-4 with TRBJ2-7; no reliable D call. The CDR3 has 16 amino acids. Trimming removed 4 bases at V and 6 bases at J, with 23 bases between. Germline V lookup: CDR1 SGHNT, CDR2 YYREEE (reference sequence). The CDR3 DNA is TGTGCCAGCAGCAGAAGAACAGCTCCGGATTCGAGCGAGCAGTACTTC. Its translation is CASSRRTAPDSSEQYF.

The chain carries TRBV10-3 and TRBJ1-3, with 7 bases aligning to TRBD1. The length of the CDR3 is 15 residues. After removal of 6 bases from V and 4 bases from J, the junction contained 9 bases not matched to a gene. From germline, CDR1 is ENHRY and CDR2 SYGVKD. Here the CDR3 DNA reads TGTGCCATCAGCCAACAGTTACAGGGGGGAAACACCATATATTTT. Translated: CAISQQLQGGNTIYF.

This clone was recorded once. This sample also contains other DNA sequences that code for the same CDR3. The V and J genes are TRBV18 and TRBJ2-3, with 10 positions matching TRBD2. The CDR3 is 14 amino acids. Germline V CDR1 and CDR2: KGHSH, LQKENI. The J segment lost 3 bases and the V segment lost 6 bases, leaving 3 bases of the junction unmatched. CDR3 in DNA: TGTGCCAGCTCCCCGACTAGCGGGACAGATACGCAGTATTTT. Translation: CASSPTSGTDTQYF.

This chain links TRBV5-1 with TRBJ1-3; D is possibly TRBD1 (5 bases). The CDR3 length is 16 residues. CDR1 SGHRS and CDR2 YFSETQ come from the germline V gene. The V end lost 0 bases, the J end lost 0 bases, and 10 bases lay between the germline ends. The CDR3, as DNA: TGCGCCAGCAGCTTGGCCACGGGGGGCTCTGGAAACACCATATATTTT. As protein: CASSLATGGSGNTIYF.

The V call is TRBV21-1, the J call TRBJ2-7; TRBD1 was called by the table and not checked on the DNA. TRBV21-1 is given as a pseudogene. This CDR3 spans 14 amino acids. The chain's CDR3 is CASSPRTVGYEQYF. DNA for the CDR3: TGTGCCAGCAGCCCGCGGACAGTGGGCTACGAGCAGTACTTC.

Turning to this clone: The same CDR3 is also encoded by other DNA sequences in this sample. The chain employs TRBV27 and TRBJ2-3; no reliable D call. This CDR3 is built from 13 residues. Germline CDR1 reads MNHEY; CDR2 reads SMNVEV (reference sequence). Trimming stripped 0 bases from V and 3 bases from J, with 4 bases between. The CDR3 nucleotides read TGTGCCAGCAGTTTATCGGGGACAGATACGCAGTATTTT. Translating gives CASSLSGTDTQYF.

The V gene is TRBV2, the J gene TRBJ2-3; D unresolved. CDR1 SNHLY and CDR2 FYNNEI come from the germline V gene. This CDR3 has 16 amino acids. V lost 3 bases, J lost 5 bases, and 18 bases lay in between. This CDR3 is CASSEGPGWVQDTQYF. CDR3 sequence (DNA): TGTGCCAGCAGTGAGGGCCCGGGCTGGGTACAAGATACGCAGTATTTT.

The chain uses TRBV6-5 and TRBJ1-3, with a tentative D call TRBD1 (5 bases). The CDR3 totals 12 residues. The ends were cut back, 5 bases at V and 4 bases at J, with 6 bases in the middle. Germline assignment: CDR1 MNHEY and CDR2 SVGAGI. This CDR3 reads CASSNRGNTIYF. The CDR3 nucleotides are TGTGCCAGCAGTAACAGGGGAAACACCATATATTTT.

This chain uses TRBV18 with TRBJ2-1, with unresolved D. There are 11 residues in the CDR3. Germline V lookup: CDR1 KGHSH, CDR2 LQKENI. The V and J ends lost 4 bases and 9 bases respectively, with 7 bases between them. CDR3 in amino acids: CASSLSTEQFF. In DNA, the CDR3 is TGTGCCAGCTCACTGTCGACTGAGCAGTTCTTC.

The chain carries TRBV28 and TRBJ2-2; 8 bases are shared with TRBD1. The V gene end was trimmed by 6 bases and the J gene end by 13 bases; junction bases not matched to a gene: 13. Germline V gene data show CDR1 as MDHEN and CDR2 as SYDVKM. This CDR3 is built from 14 residues. CDR3 residues: CASSQDRGRILLFF. For the CDR3, the DNA is TGTGCCAGCAGCCAAGACAGGGGAAGGATATTGCTGTTTTTT.

J is TRBJ2-7 and V is TRBV11-2; D remains unclear. From germline, CDR1 is SGHAT and CDR2 FQNNGV. V was cut by 5 bases and J by 2 bases, with 13 bases left in between. The CDR3 contains 14 residues. The CDR3 DNA sequence: TGTGCCAGCAGCCCTCGGACGGATGCCTACGAGCAGTACTTC. As protein: CASSPRTDAYEQYF. Combining the CDR3 with reference TRBV11-2 and TRBJ2-7 gives the whole variable domain EAGVAQSPRYKIIEKRQSVAFWCNPISGHATLYWYQQILGQGPKLLIQFQNNGVVDDSQLPKDRFSAERLKGVDSTLKIQPAKLEDSAVYLCASSPRTDAYEQYFGPGTRLTVT.

This clone came up a few times. The sample contains more than one DNA sequence encoding this CDR3. The V call is TRBV2, the J call TRBJ1-2; TRBD1 is a possible D gene (6 bases). V was shortened by 3 bases and J by 3 bases, with 8 bases between the two germline ends. Germline-derived CDR1 and CDR2 are SNHLY and FYNNEI. The CDR3 is made up of 13 amino acids. This CDR3 is CASSEEGDYGYTF. CDR3 coding DNA: TGTGCCAGCAGTGAGGAGGGGGACTATGGCTACACCTTC. The full variable domain, rest sourced from reference TRBV2 and TRBJ1-2, is EPEVTQTPSHQVTQMGQEVILRCVPISNHLYFYWYRQILGQKVEFLVSFYNNEISEKSEIFDDQFSVERPDGSNFTLKIRSTKLEDSAMYFCASSEEGDYGYTFGSGTRLTVV.